The clone carrying this T cell receptor (beta chain) was found many times. The entry originates in a study of response to subunit inactivated influenza vaccine. Each CDR3 protein gets one entry after TCRdb re-called the RT-PCR reads with MiXCR. This sample yields 150,000 to 200,000 distinct CDR3 sequences, of which roughly 12% are seen a single time; about 29% belongs to the top ten. The same data also contributed to another study, on T cells expressing NK-cell markers. That paper states: The authors generated TCR beta cDNA through 5'RACE template switching with UMIs. All TCR beta repertoires analysed originated from sorted CD3+CD56+NKG2C+, CD3+CD56+NKG2C- and CD3+CD56-NKG2C+ T cells. There were seven HCMV-seropositive donors and one seronegative donor among the eight sequenced. In a handful of donors, these clonotypes also led the CD3+CD56-NKG2C+ fraction. Unclear, still, was the HCMV specificity of the expanded NKG2C+ T cell clones.

Sequencing used CD8+ T cells sorted from PBMCs, obtained 12 days after vaccination. This receptor was identified in a man between 50 and 59 years old who received an inactivated influenza vaccine.

In nucleotides, the CDR3 is TGTGCCAGCAGCTTAGGCCGTGGGGTCGTTGGAAACACCATATATTTT. Translating gives CASSLGRGVVGNTIYF. This chain connects TRBV13 to TRBJ1-3; D is unresolved. Germline V lookup: CDR1 PRHDT, CDR2 FYEKMQ (reference sequence). V lost 0 bases and J lost 3, with 12 bases in between. The CDR3 is 16 residues long. The variable domain in full, completed from reference TRBV13 and TRBJ1-3, reads AAGVIQSPRHLIKEKRETATLKCYPIPRHDTVYWYQQGPGQDPQFLISFYEKMQSDKGSIPDRFSAQQFSDYHSELNMSSLELGDSALYFCASSLGRGVVGNTIYFGEGSWLTVV.